This is a list of T cell receptor beta chains from one sample in a study of regulatory T cells in long-lasting Graves disease. A single record per CDR3 protein comes from TCRdb applying MiXCR to the multiplex PCR reads. Of hundreds of thousands of distinct CDR3 sequences detected, less than 25% appear once; the ten largest clones hold roughly 20%. Here the sequenced sample was peripheral blood mononuclear cells (PBMCs), taken when the disease was refractory, from a patient treated with antithyroid drugs. The receptors here all came from a female donor with Graves disease. Both conserved end residues are part of each CDR3. Each record gives: V gene, J gene, CDR3 protein.

V gene: TRBV7-9
J gene: TRBJ1-4
CDR3 protein: CASSRGGTASVMRLFF

V gene: TRBV19
J gene: TRBJ2-7
CDR3 protein: CASRHTPIPGTGGTYEQYF

V gene: TRBV3-1
J gene: TRBJ2-2
CDR3 protein: CASSQVGGAANTGELFF

V gene: TRBV29-1
J gene: TRBJ1-1
CDR3 protein: CSVGGSGGGLNTEAFF

V gene: TRBV5-1
J gene: TRBJ1-2
CDR3 protein: CASSPNLRDLFGYTF

V gene: TRBV6-1
J gene: TRBJ1-5
CDR3 protein: CASNGQGGNQPQHF

V gene: TRBV20-1
J gene: TRBJ2-7
CDR3 protein: CSAPGLYEQYF

V gene: TRBV29-1
J gene: TRBJ1-1
CDR3 protein: CSAADRVWDTEAFF

V gene: TRBV7-9
J gene: TRBJ2-5
CDR3 protein: CASSLSREETQYF

V gene: TRBV19
J gene: TRBJ1-6
CDR3 protein: CASSYLQGENSPLHF

V gene: TRBV29-1
J gene: TRBJ1-1
CDR3 protein: CSVEVGWGAFF

V gene: TRBV28
J gene: TRBJ2-3
CDR3 protein: CASGTLSTDTQYF

V gene: TRBV11-1
J gene: TRBJ2-5
CDR3 protein: CASSFEGYRETQYF

V gene: TRBV7-9
J gene: TRBJ1-4
CDR3 protein: CASRDPSGFLFF

V gene: TRBV13
J gene: TRBJ2-3
CDR3 protein: CASSLGGSRADTQYF

V gene: TRBV5-1
J gene: TRBJ1-2
CDR3 protein: CASSFLYGRSNLNYGYTF

V gene: TRBV19
J gene: TRBJ2-7
CDR3 protein: CASSGGKGEQYF

V gene: TRBV11-2
J gene: TRBJ2-3
CDR3 protein: CASSPKGLAGVQDTQYF

V gene: TRBV19
J gene: TRBJ1-5
CDR3 protein: CASRTAVSPQHF

V gene: TRBV11-2
J gene: TRBJ2-3
CDR3 protein: CASSETGGSTDTQYF

V gene: TRBV7-2
J gene: TRBJ2-7
CDR3 protein: CASSLGGTASYEQYF

V gene: TRBV5-1
J gene: TRBJ2-3
CDR3 protein: CASHTSETQYF

V gene: TRBV20-1
J gene: TRBJ2-2
CDR3 protein: CSAVRPPGGLAVTGELFF

V gene: TRBV29-1
J gene: TRBJ2-7
CDR3 protein: CSVEFRDGSSYEQYF

V gene: TRBV12-3/TRBV12-4
J gene: TRBJ1-1
CDR3 protein: CASSFGDFEAFF

V gene: TRBV2
J gene: TRBJ2-7
CDR3 protein: CASSGPSGRSSYEQYF

V gene: TRBV2
J gene: TRBJ1-4
CDR3 protein: CASSEEKFAEKLFF

V gene: TRBV19
J gene: TRBJ1-1
CDR3 protein: CASSIGGNTEAFF

V gene: TRBV7-7
J gene: TRBJ2-2
CDR3 protein: CASSLGPTGVWSGELFF

V gene: TRBV14
J gene: TRBJ2-7
CDR3 protein: CASSQRLLAFGEQYF

V gene: TRBV7-2
J gene: TRBJ1-2
CDR3 protein: CASSNRQGGDYGYTF

V gene: TRBV3-1
J gene: TRBJ1-2
CDR3 protein: CASSRSGANYGYTF

V gene: TRBV6-6
J gene: TRBJ2-7
CDR3 protein: CTSSYSSLGTYEQYF

V gene: TRBV10-1
J gene: TRBJ2-1
CDR3 protein: CASSEGGGSKQFF

V gene: TRBV7-2
J gene: TRBJ2-7
CDR3 protein: CASSLAAGGSYEQYF

V gene: TRBV28
J gene: TRBJ2-7
CDR3 protein: CASTGQREISYEQYF

V gene: TRBV7-2
J gene: .
CDR3 protein: CASSPGLVRGNEQFF

V gene: TRBV29-1
J gene: TRBJ1-2
CDR3 protein: CSVGTDGYTF

V gene: TRBV11-2
J gene: TRBJ1-5
CDR3 protein: CASSQKADRGANQPQHF

V gene: TRBV6-1
J gene: TRBJ1-1
CDR3 protein: CASSEGGQREAFF

V gene: TRBV2
J gene: TRBJ2-5
CDR3 protein: CASSAKDLGGTQYF

V gene: TRBV20-1
J gene: TRBJ2-5
CDR3 protein: CSAVLLETQYF

V gene: TRBV4-1
J gene: TRBJ1-2
CDR3 protein: CASSQVGTANYGYTF